Listed below are T cell receptor beta chains from one sample, sequenced in a study of beta chain features in type 1 diabetes. Method: immunoSEQ multiplex PCR; TCRdb's copy keeps in-frame clones and lacks some. The table has 150,000 or so clones, more than 60% seen once; the top ten hold 0.08% to 0.09%. The sample consisted of naive CD4+ T cells from blood. Receptors were obtained from a man under 40 with type 1 diabetes. CDR3s leave out the opening cysteine and the closing phenylalanine or tryptophan. Each record gives: V gene, J gene, CDR3 protein.

TRBV6-6	TRBJ2-1	ASSYSSGYNEQF
TRBV9	TRBJ2-6	ASSDDRRHSGANVLT
TRBV28	TRBJ2-1	ASSLTLSSYNEQF
TRBV15	TRBJ1-4	ATSRGPVGTGTLF
TRBV29-1	TRBJ2-7	SVDPGQGNHEQY
TRBV25-1	TRBJ2-1	ASSDWKGGPEQF
TRBV2	TRBJ2-3	ASRLRQVSGTDTQY
TRBV5-6	TRBJ2-7	ASSPTGLGREQY
TRBV30	TRBJ1-3	AWEGTNSGNTIY
TRBV29-1	TRBJ1-2	SGTGDSGGYT
TRBV30	TRBJ1-4	AWSPGSGGEKLF
TRBV7-2	TRBJ2-7	ASSLSYEQY
TRBV29-1	TRBJ1-2	SVVSLGPPSNT
TRBV7-2	TRBJ1-1	ASSITGMAEAF
TRBV2	TRBJ2-7	ASSEAFGGVGETYEQY
TRBV29-1	TRBJ2-5	SVGSWGETQY
TRBV2	TRBJ2-7	ASSAEQGATYEQY
TRBV6-5	TRBJ2-6	ASSYSGVPGANVLT
TRBV29-1	TRBJ2-5	SVGGGETQY
TRBV2	TRBJ2-1	ASKAGGYNEQF
TRBV6-6	TRBJ1-1	ASSQGRNTEAF
TRBV5-1	TRBJ2-5	ASSDTGWYQETQY
TRBV29-1	TRBJ2-3	SVDLTSEGQY
TRBV7-2	TRBJ2-7	ASSLAVGQGTHEQY
TRBV29-1	TRBJ2-3	SVAYSSASTDTQY
TRBV28	TRBJ1-5	ASSPGQGADQPQH
TRBV25-1	TRBJ1-4	ASSDTARTNEKLF
TRBV30	TRBJ2-5	AWKPGTAAETQY
TRBV10-3	TRBJ2-5	AISSSGRQETQY
TRBV29-1	TRBJ2-5	SVVGTSGRNQETQY
TRBV7-9	TRBJ1-2	ASSFRDRSYGYT